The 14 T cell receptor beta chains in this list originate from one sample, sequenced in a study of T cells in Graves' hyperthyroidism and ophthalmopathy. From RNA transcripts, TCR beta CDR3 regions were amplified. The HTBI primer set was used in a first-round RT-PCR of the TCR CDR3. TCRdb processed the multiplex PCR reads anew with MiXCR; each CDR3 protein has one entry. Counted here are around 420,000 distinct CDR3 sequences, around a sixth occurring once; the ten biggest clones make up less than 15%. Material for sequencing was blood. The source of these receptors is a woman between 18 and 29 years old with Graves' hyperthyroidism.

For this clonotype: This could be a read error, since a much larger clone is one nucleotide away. The CDR3 sequence is CASSSQYPQQYF. The CDR3 coding sequence is TGTGCCAGCAGTTCACAATACCCGCAGCAGTACTTC. The V gene is TRBV28, the J gene TRBJ2-7; D uncertain. From germline, CDR1 is MDHEN and CDR2 SYDVKM. CDR3 length: 12 amino acids. V was trimmed by 4 bases and J by 8 bases, leaving 12 bases between them. The full variable domain, its missing parts supplied by reference TRBV28 and TRBJ2-7, is DVKVTQSSRYLVKRTGEKVFLECVQDMDHENMFWYRQDPGLGLRLIYFSYDVKMKEKGDIPEGYSVSREKKERFSLILESASTNQTSMYLCASSSQYPQQYFGPGTRLTVT.

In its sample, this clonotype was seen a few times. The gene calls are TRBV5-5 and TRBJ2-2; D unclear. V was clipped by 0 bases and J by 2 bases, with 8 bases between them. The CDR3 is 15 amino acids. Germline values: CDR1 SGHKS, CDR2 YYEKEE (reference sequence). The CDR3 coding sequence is TGTGCCAGCAGCTTGGAGCCCATCAACACCGGGGAGCTGTTTTTT. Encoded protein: CASSLEPINTGELFF.

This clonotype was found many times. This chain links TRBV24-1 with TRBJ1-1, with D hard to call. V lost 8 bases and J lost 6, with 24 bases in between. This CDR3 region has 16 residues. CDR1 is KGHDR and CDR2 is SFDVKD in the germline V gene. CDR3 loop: CATTTPRREVRSEAFF. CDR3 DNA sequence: TGTGCCACCACAACCCCCCGGAGGGAGGTTAGGTCTGAAGCTTTCTTT.

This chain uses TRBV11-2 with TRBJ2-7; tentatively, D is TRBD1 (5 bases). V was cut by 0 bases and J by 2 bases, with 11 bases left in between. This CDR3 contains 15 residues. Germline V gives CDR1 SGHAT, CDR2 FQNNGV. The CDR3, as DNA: TGTGCCAGCAGCTTAGATCGTCCCAGGGCCTACGAGCAGTACTTC. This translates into CASSLDRPRAYEQYF.

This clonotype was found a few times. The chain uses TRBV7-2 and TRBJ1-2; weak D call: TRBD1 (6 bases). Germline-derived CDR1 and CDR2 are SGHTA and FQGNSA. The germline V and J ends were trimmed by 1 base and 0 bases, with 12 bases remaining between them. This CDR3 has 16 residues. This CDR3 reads CASSLVPGASNYGYTF. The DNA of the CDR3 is TGTGCCAGCAGCTTAGTCCCGGGGGCCTCTAACTATGGCTACACCTTC.

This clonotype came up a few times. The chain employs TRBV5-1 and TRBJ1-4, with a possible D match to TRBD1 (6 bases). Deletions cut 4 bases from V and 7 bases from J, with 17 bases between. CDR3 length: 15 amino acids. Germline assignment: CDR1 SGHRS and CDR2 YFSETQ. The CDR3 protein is CASSRGTRIFEKLFF. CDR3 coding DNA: TGCGCCAGCAGCCGGGGGACAAGGATATTTGAAAAACTGTTTTTT.

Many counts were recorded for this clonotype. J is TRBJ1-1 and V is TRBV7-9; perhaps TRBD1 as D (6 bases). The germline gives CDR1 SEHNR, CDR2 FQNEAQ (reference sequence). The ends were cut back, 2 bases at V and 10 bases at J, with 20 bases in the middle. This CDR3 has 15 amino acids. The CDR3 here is CASSLFGGLGGGAFF. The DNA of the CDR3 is TGTGCCAGCAGCTTATTTGGGGGGCTAGGAGGGGGAGCTTTCTTT.

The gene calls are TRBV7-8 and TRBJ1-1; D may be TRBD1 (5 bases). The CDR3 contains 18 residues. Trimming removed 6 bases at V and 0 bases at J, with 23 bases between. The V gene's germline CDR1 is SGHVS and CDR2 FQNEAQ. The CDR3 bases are TGTGCCAGCAGGTCCCCTCCGGGACGACGCTTCGTGAACACTGAAGCTTTCTTT. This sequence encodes CASRSPPGRRFVNTEAFF.

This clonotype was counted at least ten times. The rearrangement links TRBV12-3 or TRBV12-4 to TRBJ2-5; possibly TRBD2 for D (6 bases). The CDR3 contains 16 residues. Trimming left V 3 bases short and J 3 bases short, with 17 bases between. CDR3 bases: TGTGCCAGCAGTTTGTCGTGGGGGGTGGGTGAAGAGACCCAGTACTTC. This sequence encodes CASSLSWGVGEETQYF.

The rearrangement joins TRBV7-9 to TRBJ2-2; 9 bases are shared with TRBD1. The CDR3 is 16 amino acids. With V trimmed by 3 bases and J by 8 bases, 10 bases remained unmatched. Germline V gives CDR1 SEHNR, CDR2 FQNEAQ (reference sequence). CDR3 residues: CASSFPGQGVSGELFF. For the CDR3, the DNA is TGTGCCAGCAGCTTTCCGGGACAGGGAGTATCTGGGGAGCTGTTTTTT.

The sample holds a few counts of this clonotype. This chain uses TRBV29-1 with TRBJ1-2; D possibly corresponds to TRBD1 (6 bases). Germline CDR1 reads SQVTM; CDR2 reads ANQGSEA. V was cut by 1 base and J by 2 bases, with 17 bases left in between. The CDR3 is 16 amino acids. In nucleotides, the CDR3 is TGCAGCGTTGAAGGGTCGATAGGGGGGATGAACTATGGCTACACCTTC. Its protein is CSVEGSIGGMNYGYTF.

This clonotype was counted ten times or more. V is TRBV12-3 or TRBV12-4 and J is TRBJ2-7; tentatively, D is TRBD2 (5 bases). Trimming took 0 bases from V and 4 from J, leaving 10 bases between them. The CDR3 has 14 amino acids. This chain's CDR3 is CASSLAMDSYEQYF. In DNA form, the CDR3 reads TGTGCCAGCAGTTTAGCGATGGACTCATACGAGCAGTACTTC.

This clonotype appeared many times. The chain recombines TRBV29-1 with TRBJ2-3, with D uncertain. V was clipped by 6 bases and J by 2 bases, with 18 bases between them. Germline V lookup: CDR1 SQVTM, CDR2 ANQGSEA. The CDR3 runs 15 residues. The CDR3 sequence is CSVALWRQSTDTQYF. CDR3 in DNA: TGCAGCGTCGCCCTGTGGCGGCAATCCACAGATACGCAGTATTTT.

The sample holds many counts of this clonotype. As DNA, the CDR3 is TGTGCCATCAGTGAGTCGAGGACAGGCGTATCCTACGAGCAGTACTTC. It is translated as CAISESRTGVSYEQYF. V is TRBV10-3 and J is TRBJ2-7, with 7 bases lining up with TRBD1. The CDR3 length is 16 residues. The ends lost 0 bases at V and 1 base at J; junction bases unmatched: 6. Per the germline V gene, CDR1 is ENHRY and CDR2 is SYGVKD.